These T cell receptor beta chains were read from a single sample in a study of identical twins. TCRdb re-called the 5' RACE reads through MiXCR, storing one row per CDR3 protein. Among 400,000 to 550,000 distinct CDR3 sequences, roughly 13% were seen once, and the ten largest hold approximately 1%. These same records also appear under a second study, on yellow fever vaccine responses in identical twins.

The sample consisted of CD4+ T cells sorted from blood. The receptor set was obtained from a woman aged 18 to 35 in good health. CDR3s include the opening cysteine and the closing phenylalanine or tryptophan. The order of the fields is D gene, V gene, clone size, J gene, CDR3 DNA, CDR3 protein. D genes are given only for firm matches. Some rows mark clone size as missing; the rest say once, few, many or name a class of expanded clone.

TRBD2	TRBV12-3/TRBV12-4	NA	TRBJ2-2	TGTGCCAGCAGTTCCCGGACTAGCGGGGTCACCGGGGAGCTGTTTTTT	CASSSRTSGVTGELFF
NA	TRBV21-1	few	TRBJ1-1	TGTGCCAGCAGCAAATTAACAGCTAACGAGAGCATGAACACTGAAGCTTTCTTT	CASSKLTANESMNTEAFF
TRBD2	TRBV5-1	NA	TRBJ2-2	TGCGCCAGCAGCGTTGGACTAGCGTCGGGTTTCGCCGGGGAGCTGTTTTTT	CASSVGLASGFAGELFF
NA	TRBV7-8	NA	TRBJ2-1	TGTGCCAGCACATCTAGTCGAGCTAGTGAGCAGTTCTTC	CASTSSRASEQFF
TRBD1	TRBV12-3/TRBV12-4	few	TRBJ2-7	TGTGCCAGCAGTCCTACAGGGGTAATTAGGTACGAGCAGTACTTC	CASSPTGVIRYEQYF
NA	TRBV4-2	NA	TRBJ2-5	TGTGCCAGCAGCCAAGACGAGACGGGGTGGAAGACCCAGTACTTC	CASSQDETGWKTQYF
TRBD2	TRBV24-1	few	TRBJ2-2	TGTGCCACCAGTGATTTGCGCGGGGGGCGGAACACCGGGGAGCTGTTTTTT	CATSDLRGGRNTGELFF
TRBD2	TRBV3-1	NA	TRBJ2-7	TGTGCCAGCAGCCAATATTATCTTGGTGCTAGCGGGAAAAGGGACGAGCAGTACTTC	CASSQYYLGASGKRDEQYF
TRBD2	TRBV4-2	many	TRBJ2-7	TGTGCCAGCAGCCAAGAGGTCTTAGCGGGGGACATGTACTTC	CASSQEVLAGDMYF
TRBD2	TRBV11-1	NA	TRBJ2-3	TGTGCCAGCAGCCATCCCCTGGGGCTAGCGGGAGGGAACACAGATACGCAGTATTTT	CASSHPLGLAGGNTDTQYF
TRBD1	TRBV29-1	few	TRBJ1-6	TGCAGCGCCATGACAGGGAGGGATAATTCACCCCTCCACTTT	CSAMTGRDNSPLHF
NA	TRBV9	NA	TRBJ2-2	TGTGCCAGCAGCGTGTCGGCGGTCCCCCTGGGGGAGCTGTTTTTT	CASSVSAVPLGELFF
NA	TRBV28	many	TRBJ2-4	TGTGCCAGCAGTTTCGCGGGGGCGACGGCCAAAAACATTCAGTACTTC	CASSFAGATAKNIQYF
NA	TRBV28	NA	TRBJ2-1	TGTGCCAGCAGTTTTGGGCAGGGACCGTACAATGAGCAGTTCTTC	CASSFGQGPYNEQFF
NA	TRBV3-1	NA	TRBJ2-1	TGTGCCAGCAGCTTTTCCTCAGTTCCTGAGCAGTTCTTC	CASSFSSVPEQFF
TRBD2	TRBV4-2	few	TRBJ2-1	TGTGCCAGCAGCCAAGATCTCAGCGGGGGGGCCTACAATGAGCAGTTCTTC	CASSQDLSGGAYNEQFF